The 18 T cell receptor beta chains reported below all come from one sample, sequenced in a study of blood T cell repertoires in COVID-19. Some clones are missing from TCRdb's copy, which holds only in-frame ones; the method was immunoSEQ multiplex PCR. The table includes 300,000 to 400,000 clones, 85% to 90% detected once. Material: PBMCs or T cells enriched from blood (not recorded which). The origin of the receptors is a woman in her 30s with acute COVID-19.

V is TRBV5-1 and J is TRBJ1-5; TRBD1 might be the D (6 bases). This CDR3 has 15 amino acids. V was trimmed by 4 bases and J by 6 bases, leaving 17 bases between them. Germline lookup yields CDR1 SGHRS and CDR2 YFSETQ. The CDR3 DNA reads as TGCGCCAGCAGCCCGGACAGTCCCCTGGGTCAGCCCCAGCATTTT. The encoded protein is CASSPDSPLGQPQHF.

This chain links TRBV5-6 with TRBJ2-7, with 8 bases identical to TRBD1. The CDR3 runs to 14 residues. Trimming removed 4 bases from V and 3 bases from J; junction bases left unmatched: 6. Germline V gene lookup returns CDR1 SGHDT and CDR2 YYEEEE. This CDR3 reads CASSAGDRIYEQYF. CDR3 sequence (DNA): TGTGCCAGCAGCGCCGGGGACAGGATCTACGAGCAGTACTTC.

The sample holds a few counts of this clone. This sequence joins TRBV19 and TRBJ1-5; the D gene is possibly TRBD1 (5 bases). Trimming took 3 bases from V and 3 from J, leaving 15 bases between them. Per germline, CDR1 LNHDA and CDR2 SQIVND (reference sequence). CDR3 length: 16 residues. The CDR3 loop is CASSILQGWDNQPQHF. In DNA form, the CDR3 reads TGTGCCAGTAGTATTCTGCAGGGATGGGACAATCAGCCCCAGCATTTT.

As to this clone: Sequence at one end of the junction differs from germline and may be a read error. The CDR3 loop reads CASREVGHSSGNTIYF. The CDR3 bases are TGTGCCAGCAGGGAAGTAGGACATTCCTCTGGAAACACCATATATTTT. V usage is TRBV6-1 and J usage is TRBJ1-3, with D possibly being TRBD1 (5 bases). Germline values: CDR1 MNHNS, CDR2 SASEGT. CDR3 length: 16 residues.

This clone was seen more than once but under ten times. V is TRBV19 and J is TRBJ2-1, with D possibly matching TRBD1 (6 bases). Germline CDR1 LNHDA, CDR2 SQIVND (reference sequence). The CDR3 is 14 residues long. The V end was cut by 6 bases, the J end by 1 base, with 10 bases between. The CDR3 reads CASRRDKSYNEQFF. For the CDR3, the DNA is TGTGCCAGTAGGAGGGACAAGTCCTACAATGAGCAGTTCTTC.

The chain joins TRBV7-9 to TRBJ2-7, with 10 nucleotides matching TRBD1. This CDR3 has 17 amino acids. Trimming took 5 bases from V and 2 from J; bases not matched to a gene: 12. Germline V gene sequence: CDR1 SEHNR, CDR2 FQNEAQ (reference sequence). Here the CDR3 reads CASSQSPGQGSTYEQYF. For the CDR3, the DNA is TGTGCCAGCAGCCAATCACCGGGACAGGGGTCCACCTACGAGCAGTACTTC.

This chain links TRBV6-1 with TRBJ1-5, with 10 positions matching TRBD1. Unmatched junction bases numbered 5, after V lost 3 bases and J lost 6 bases. There are 15 residues in the CDR3. The germline gives CDR1 MNHNS, CDR2 SASEGT. CDR3 region: CASSDRDRGVQPQHF. The CDR3 nucleotides are TGTGCCAGCAGTGATCGGGACAGGGGAGTTCAGCCCCAGCATTTT.

This chain uses TRBV10-1 with TRBJ2-1, with 9 bases that match TRBD2. Germline CDR1 reads WNHNN; CDR2 reads SYGVQD (reference sequence). After removal of 7 bases from V and 9 bases from J, the junction contained 19 bases not matched to a gene. CDR3 size: 17 residues. CDR3 coding DNA: TGCGCCAGCACTGGCACTCACAAGCGGGGGGCCACAAGTGAGCAGTTCTTC. This translates into CASTGTHKRGATSEQFF.

Of note for this clone: Other nucleotide sequences in the sample specify the same CDR3. The rearrangement uses TRBV9 and TRBJ2-7; 7 nucleotides agree with TRBD1. The CDR3 sequence is 14 residues long. Germline lookup yields CDR1 SGDLS and CDR2 YYNGEE. V dropped 0 bases and J dropped 3; count of bases not matched to a gene: 3. The CDR3 protein is CASSVGQGVYEQYF. CDR3 bases: TGTGCCAGCAGCGTAGGTCAGGGGGTCTACGAGCAGTACTTC.

The rearrangement uses TRBV10-3 and TRBJ2-1, with D tentatively TRBD2 (7 bases). Per germline, CDR1 ENHRY and CDR2 SYGVKD. This CDR3 spans 16 amino acids. V lost 3 bases and J 3 bases, leaving 15 bases between the germline ends. CDR3 nucleotides: TGTGCCATCAGTGATTATAGGGGGAGGGTCTACAATGAGCAGTTCTTC. This gives the protein CAISDYRGRVYNEQFF.

The gene calls are TRBV23-1 and TRBJ1-2; a possible D gene is TRBD1 (5 bases). TRBV23-1 is known as an ORF, though its function is uncertain. The CDR3 length is 16 residues. V lost 3 bases and J 6 bases, leaving 20 bases between the germline ends. The CDR3 DNA is TGCGCCAGCAGTCATGGAGGGCAGGCAGGGAGCGATGGCTACACCTTC. Protein product: CASSHGGQAGSDGYTF.

The chain carries TRBV5-1 and TRBJ1-1, with TRBD1 as a possible D gene (5 bases). Germline V gene lookup returns CDR1 SGHRS and CDR2 YFSETQ. Trimming removed 2 bases from V and 2 bases from J, with 10 bases in between. This CDR3 has 14 amino acids. The CDR3: CASSFTGTNTEAFF. CDR3 bases: TGCGCCAGCAGCTTCACAGGTACCAACACTGAAGCTTTCTTT.

This chain joins TRBV23-1 and TRBJ1-6; unclear D gene. TRBV23-1 is placed among ORFs of uncertain function. V lost 3 bases, J lost 7 bases, and 13 bases lay in between. The CDR3 runs 15 residues. The CDR3 protein is CASSQLRRRNSPLHF. Here the CDR3 DNA reads TGCGCCAGCAGTCAGTTACGTAGGCGGAATTCACCCCTCCACTTT.

The chain is built from TRBV3-1 (or the pseudogene TRBV3-2) and TRBJ2-6; TRBD1 matches 10 bases. V lost 2 bases, J lost 0 bases, and 1 base stayed unmatched. Germline V CDR1 and CDR2: LGHDT, YNNKEL (reference sequence). The CDR3 loop spans 17 amino acids. CDR3 bases: TGTGCCAGCAGCCAACGGACAGGGGGCTCTGGGGCCAACGTCCTGACTTTC. This codes for CASSQRTGGSGANVLTF.

V gene TRBV7-2 combines with J gene TRBJ2-5; D is possibly TRBD2 (7 bases). CDR1 and CDR2 (germline): SGHTA, FQGNSA. The germline V and J ends were trimmed by 6 bases and 5 bases, with 19 bases remaining between them. The CDR3 is 15 amino acids. For the CDR3, the DNA is TGTGCCAGCAGAGAGAGGGGGGGGCCCGAGGAGACCCAGTACTTC. Its protein product is CASRERGGPEETQYF.

The genes are TRBV6-2 or TRBV6-3 and TRBJ1-2; D is ambiguous. V dropped 5 bases and J dropped 4 bases, with 8 bases sitting between them. Germline CDR1 and CDR2: MNHEY and SVGEGT. CDR3 length equals 12 residues. In DNA, the CDR3 is TGTGCCAGCAGTACAGCTTCCTATGGCTACACCTTC. It translates to CASSTASYGYTF.

CDR3: CASSQEPTGQYF. In DNA form, the CDR3 reads TGTGCCAGCAGCCAAGAGCCGACAGGGCAGTACTTC. This rearrangement joins TRBV14 to TRBJ2-7, with D maybe TRBD1 (6 bases). The germline V gene encodes CDR1 SGHDN and CDR2 FVKESK. V lost 0 bases to trimming and J lost 9 bases, with 9 bases between them. The CDR3 is 12 residues long.

J is TRBJ1-1 and V is TRBV29-1, with 8 bases that match TRBD1. Germline V gene sequence: CDR1 SQVTM, CDR2 ANQGSEA. The CDR3 loop spans 14 amino acids. V lost 7 bases and J lost 1; bases outside the gene matches: 8. The CDR3: CSGTGYVANTEAFF. CDR3 coding DNA: TGCAGCGGGACAGGGTACGTGGCGAACACTGAAGCTTTCTTT.